A single sample gave rise to the 16 T cell receptor beta chains below, sequenced in a study of tumor-infiltrating lymphocytes in primary liver carcinoma. Both blood RNA, taken from unsorted whole blood, and germline DNA were extracted. Total RNA (approximately 0.5 ug) served as template for TCR beta cDNA synthesis primed by a constant-region primer. Nested multiplex PCR, run for three rounds with slightly modified ARM-PCR, yielded TCR beta libraries. Use of TRBV1-TRBV30 forward primers with a C-beta reverse primer characterized the first two PCR rounds, which lasted around 9 cycles each. TCRdb independently ran MiXCR on the multiplex PCR reads; one entry per CDR3 protein. The table has approximately 310,000 distinct CDR3 sequences, over 55% seen once; the top ten hold about 9.4%. Sequencing was carried out using peripheral blood. All receptors come from a man in his forties or fifties with primary liver carcinoma and hepatitis B virus infection.

Of note for this clonotype: An end of the junction does not agree with germline; a read error may underlie this. The chain links TRBV4-2 to TRBJ1-2, with 7 nucleotides matching TRBD1. Germline V gene lookup returns CDR1 LGHNA and CDR2 YNFKEQ. CDR3 size: 16 residues. The CDR3 DNA sequence: TGCGTCAGCAGCCCTCTTGAAGCGACAGGGAACTATGGCTACACCTTC. Its translation: CVSSPLEATGNYGYTF.

Note on this clonotype: A much larger clone lies a single base off, so this may be a read error. This chain connects TRBV5-5 to TRBJ2-5, with D hard to call. This CDR3 is built from 13 residues. The germline V gene encodes CDR1 SGHKS and CDR2 YYEKEE (reference sequence). This CDR3 is CVSSLPYEETQYF. The CDR3 coding sequence is TGTGTCAGCAGCTTGCCCTACGAAGAGACCCAGTACTTC. Full variable domain (missing parts from reference TRBV5-5 and TRBJ2-5): DAGVTQSPTHLIKTRGQQVTLRCSPISGHKSVSWYQQVLGQGPQFIFQYYEKEERGRGNFPDRFSARQFPNYSSELNVNALLLGDSALYLCVSSLPYEETQYFGPGTRLLVL.

A note on this clonotype: A read error may explain this, as a much larger clone is one base away. The CDR3 region is CSVHQGRTDAQYF. The CDR3 nucleotides are TGCAGCGTACATCAGGGGCGTACAGATGCGCAGTATTTT. The V gene is TRBV29-1, the J gene TRBJ2-3, with a weak D call TRBD1 (6 bases). The length of the CDR3 is 13 residues. Germline V lookup: CDR1 SQVTM, CDR2 ANQGSEA.

A note on this clonotype: Germline is not matched at one junction end, which may reflect a read error. The chain uses TRBV12-3 or TRBV12-4 and TRBJ2-1; possibly TRBD1 for D (5 bases). This CDR3 has 15 residues. DNA for the CDR3: TGTGCCAGTAGTTTGGGGCAGAGACAATACAATGAGCGGTTCTTC. It encodes CASSLGQRQYNERFF.

The V call is TRBV9, the J call TRBJ2-2; the D gene is possibly TRBD1 (5 bases). Germline CDR1 is SGDLS and CDR2 is YYNGEE. CDR3 length: 14 amino acids. The V gene lost 3 bases and the J gene lost 5 bases, with 11 bases spanning the gap. The CDR3 sequence: CASSARALTGELFF. CDR3 nucleotides: TGTGCCAGCAGCGCCAGGGCTTTAACCGGGGAGCTGTTTTTT. Full variable domain (remainder filled in from reference TRBV9 and TRBJ2-2): DSGVTQTPKHLITATGQRVTLRCSPRSGDLSVYWYQQSLDQGLQFLIQYYNGEERAKGNILERFSAQQFPDLHSELNLSSLELGDSALYFCASSARALTGELFFGEGSRLTVL.

This clonotype was seen only once. A much more abundant neighbour one base away suggests this may be a read error. The rearrangement uses TRBV4-2 and TRBJ1-3; no definite D call. In germline, CDR1 is LGHNA, CDR2 YNFKEQ. The CDR3 loop spans 14 amino acids. The CDR3 sequence is CASSQDGTGNPIYF. The CDR3 DNA reads TGTGCCAGCAGCCAAGACGGAACTGGAAACCCCATATATTTT.

Comment on this clonotype: At one end, the junction sequence differs from germline, possibly due to a read error. This chain joins TRBV10-3 and TRBJ2-5, with a possible D match to TRBD2 (6 bases). This CDR3 is built from 11 residues. Germline lookup yields CDR1 ENHRY and CDR2 SYGVKD. CDR3 in DNA: TGCGCCATCAGGAGGGAAGAGACCCAGTACTTC. Protein: CAIRREETQYF.

V and J are TRBV4-1 and TRBJ2-7, with D possibly being TRBD2 (7 bases). The CDR3 covers 17 residues. The V gene lost 2 bases and the J gene lost 4 bases, with 21 bases spanning the gap. Germline CDR1 MGHRA, CDR2 YSYEKL. The CDR3 DNA sequence: TGCGCCAGCAGCCAAACTATTCTTGGGGGCGGGAGTTACGAGCAGTACTTC. It specifies CASSQTILGGGSYEQYF.

In its sample, this clonotype was seen once. A much larger clone sits a single nucleotide away, making a read error possible. Likely a read error: the CDR3 ends without its conserved phenylalanine or tryptophan. The chain couples TRBV6-5 to TRBJ1-2; D unresolved. The CDR3 extends over 13 amino acids. V shed 3 bases and J shed 1 base, with 6 bases lying between them. Germline CDR1 MNHEY, CDR2 SVGAGI. The CDR3 reads CASSYVNNYGYTY. The CDR3 DNA sequence: TGTGCCAGCAGTTATGTCAATAACTATGGCTACACCTAC.

This clonotype has a count of ten or more. The rearrangement links TRBV11-2 to TRBJ2-1; D tentatively fits TRBD1 or TRBD2 (5 bases each). The V gene's germline CDR1 is SGHAT and CDR2 FQNNGV. Trimming cost V 4 bases and J 7 bases, with 20 bases left between them. The CDR3 extends over 16 amino acids. CDR3: CASSSVLSGTGNEQFF. The CDR3 DNA is TGTGCCAGCAGCTCAGTCCTCTCGGGGACCGGGAATGAGCAGTTCTTC.

The chain couples TRBV12-3 or TRBV12-4 to TRBJ1-1; unclear D gene. V lost 6 bases, J lost 10 bases, and 15 bases lay in between. This CDR3 has 12 residues. The CDR3 nucleotides are TGTGCCAGCAGGCCGCTTGAGGCGACAGCTTTCTTT. It translates to CASRPLEATAFF.

About this clonotype: A much larger clone differs from this one at a single base, so this may be a read error. The chain couples TRBV12-3 or TRBV12-4 to TRBJ2-7, with 14 positions matching TRBD2. This CDR3 spans 14 amino acids. J gave up 5 bases and V 6 bases, and 3 bases lay outside the gene matches. The CDR3 nucleotides are TGTGCCAGCAGAGGGACTAGCGGGAGCCACGAGCAGTACTTC. This gives the protein CASRGTSGSHEQYF.

With regard to this clonotype: A read error may explain this, as a much larger clone is one base away. CDR3 DNA sequence: TGTGCCAGCAGTCTTTTGGGGAACAGGGGAGAGACCCAGTACTTC. Residues: CASSLLGNRGETQYF. V gene TRBV12-3 or TRBV12-4 combines with J gene TRBJ2-5, with 7 bases lining up with TRBD1. The CDR3 loop spans 15 amino acids. The J segment lost 4 bases and the V segment lost 5 bases, leaving 10 bases of the junction unmatched.

On this clonotype: A much larger clone lies one base from this, so it may be a read error. The chain couples TRBV6-6 to TRBJ2-5, with 7 positions matching TRBD1. The germline gives CDR1 MNHNY, CDR2 SVGAGI (reference sequence). The J segment lost 4 bases and the V segment lost 8 bases, leaving 7 bases of the junction unmatched. CDR3 length equals 13 residues. DNA for the CDR3: TGTGCCAGCGGTACAGGGGTGCGAGAGACCCAGTACTTC. Amino acid sequence: CASGTGVRETQYF.

The chain has TRBV5-1 and TRBJ2-7, with TRBD1 as a possible D gene (6 bases). Trimming left V 1 base short and J 7 bases short, with 15 bases between. In germline, CDR1 is SGHRS, CDR2 YFSETQ. The length of the CDR3 is 14 residues. The CDR3 is CASSLQGISREQYF. Here the CDR3 DNA reads TGCGCCAGCAGCTTGCAGGGGATTTCGCGAGAGCAGTACTTC.

The chain combines TRBV6-1 with TRBJ2-3; 12 bases match TRBD2. V trimming: 4 bases; J trimming: 4 bases; junction bases outside the gene matches: 6. This CDR3 comprises 16 residues. The V gene's germline CDR1 is MNHNS and CDR2 SASEGT. This CDR3 reads CASSAGLAGSADTQYF. In DNA, the CDR3 is TGTGCCAGCAGTGCGGGACTAGCGGGTAGCGCAGATACGCAGTATTTT.